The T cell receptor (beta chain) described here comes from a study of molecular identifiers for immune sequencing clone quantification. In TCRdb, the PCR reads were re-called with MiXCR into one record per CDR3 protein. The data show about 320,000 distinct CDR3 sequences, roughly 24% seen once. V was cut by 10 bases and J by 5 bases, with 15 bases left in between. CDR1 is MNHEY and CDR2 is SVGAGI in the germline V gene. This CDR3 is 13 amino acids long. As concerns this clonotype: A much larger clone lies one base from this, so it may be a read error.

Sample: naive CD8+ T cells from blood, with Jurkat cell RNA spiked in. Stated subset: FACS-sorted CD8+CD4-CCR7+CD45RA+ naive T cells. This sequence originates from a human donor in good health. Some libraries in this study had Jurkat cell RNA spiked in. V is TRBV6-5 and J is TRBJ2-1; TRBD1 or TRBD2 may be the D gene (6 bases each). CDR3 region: CAIPVRGDNEQFF. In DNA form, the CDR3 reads TGTGCCATCCCAGTTAGGGGGGACAATGAGCAGTTCTTC.